The 29 T cell receptor beta chains below come from one sample, sequenced in a study of CXCR3-negative and CXCR3-positive naive CD8 T cells. Notes on the study in general: Greater hydrophobicity was found in TRB CDR3s of CXCR3-positive naive cells than of CXCR3-negative naive cells.

5' RACE with UMI labels generated the TRB cDNA libraries. TCRdb reprocessed the 5' RACE reads; each CDR3 protein has one entry and no DNA is given. The sample holds more than 70,000 distinct CDR3 sequences. The antigens of these receptors remain unknown. Material: naive CXCR3+ CD8+ T cells from blood. Subset given: CD45RO-CCR7+CD27+CD95- naive CD8+ T cells expressing CXCR3 (TNR3+). Receptor source: a human donor in good health. Some clones in this sample may be carry-over from other donors' samples.

This CDR3 reads CASRPSLSSYNEQFF. The rearrangement links TRBV12-3 or TRBV12-4 to TRBJ2-1; TCRdb selects TRBD2, and the lack of DNA leaves this call unchecked. The CDR3 consists of 15 residues.

The V gene is TRBV7-2, the J gene TRBJ1-2; checking the TCRdb D call of TRBD1 is not possible without DNA. CDR1 is SGHTA and CDR2 is FQGNSA in the germline V gene. The CDR3 length is 16 residues. Here the CDR3 reads CASSPNPYQANYGYTF.

CDR3 sequence: CASSFPRSSAGATYNEQFF. The V gene is TRBV7-9, the J gene TRBJ2-1; TCRdb designates TRBD2, a call that cannot be tested without DNA. The V gene's germline CDR1 is SEHNR and CDR2 FQNEAQ (reference sequence). This CDR3 has 19 amino acids.

The chain links TRBV28 to TRBJ1-2; TCRdb's D gene call, TRBD1, goes unchecked for lack of DNA. The length of the CDR3 is 11 residues. CDR1 is MDHEN and CDR2 is SYDVKM in the germline V gene. The CDR3 spells CASGGDYGYTF.

The V and J genes are TRBV7-2 and TRBJ2-3. The CDR3 runs to 16 residues. The germline CDR1 and CDR2 sequences are SGHTA and FQGNSA. The CDR3 reads CASSEGLAATTDTQYF.

The chain carries TRBV2 and TRBJ2-5. CDR3 length: 17 amino acids. Germline values: CDR1 SNHLY, CDR2 FYNNEI. CDR3 protein: CASSEARSPADQETQYF. Full variable domain (remainder filled in from reference TRBV2 and TRBJ2-5): EPEVTQTPSHQVTQMGQEVILRCVPISNHLYFYWYRQILGQKVEFLVSFYNNEISEKSEIFDDQFSVERPDGSNFTLKIRSTKLEDSAMYFCASSEARSPADQETQYFGPGTRLLVL.

V and J are TRBV7-6 and TRBJ2-1; TCRdb designates TRBD1, a call that cannot be tested without DNA. CDR1 is SGHVS and CDR2 is FNYEAQ in the germline V gene. This CDR3 region has 15 residues. CDR3 sequence: CASSLAATGVNEQFF.

This sequence joins TRBV7-3 and TRBJ2-1; lacking DNA, the TRBD1 call made by TCRdb goes unchecked. This CDR3 has 15 residues. CDR1 and CDR2 from the germline V gene are SGHTA and FQGTGA. The CDR3 is CASSMGGPLYNEQFF.

V and J are TRBV5-1 and TRBJ2-1; the D call of TRBD2 rests on TCRdb alone, since no DNA is present to check it. The CDR3 covers 13 residues. Germline values: CDR1 SGHRS, CDR2 YFSETQ. Here the CDR3 reads CASSLAVYNEQFF.

This sequence joins TRBV14 and TRBJ2-1. Germline-derived CDR1 and CDR2 are SGHDN and FVKESK. This CDR3 has 16 residues. The CDR3 reads CASSHTHGNSYNEQFF.

The V gene is TRBV6-5, the J gene TRBJ2-5; TCRdb designates TRBD2, a call that cannot be tested without DNA. From germline, CDR1 is MNHEY and CDR2 SVGAGI. The CDR3 spans 17 residues. CDR3 protein: CASSYSLSGGARETQYF.

The rearrangement links TRBV15 to TRBJ2-2. The CDR3 runs 15 residues. The germline V gene encodes CDR1 LNHNV and CDR2 YYDKDF (reference sequence). The CDR3 sequence: CATSPDQENTGELFF. The variable domain in full, with the rest retrieved from reference TRBV15 and TRBJ2-2, is DAMVIQNPRYQVTQFGKPVTLSCSQTLNHNVMYWYQQKSSQAPKLLFHYYDKDFNNEADTPDNFQSRRPNTSFCFLDIRSPGLGDTAMYLCATSPDQENTGELFFGEGSRLTVL.

The gene calls are TRBV29-1 and TRBJ2-1; the TRBD2 assignment by TCRdb is unverifiable without DNA. This CDR3 comprises 12 residues. The V gene's germline CDR1 is SQVTM and CDR2 ANQGSEA. The CDR3 is CSGGLAGNEQFF.

The chain uses TRBV2 and TRBJ1-3; the D gene TCRdb calls, TRBD1, cannot be checked with no DNA. The CDR3 sequence is 13 residues long. The germline V gene has CDR1 SNHLY and CDR2 FYNNEI. The CDR3 here is CASMGRGGNTIYF.

The rearrangement uses TRBV20-1 and TRBJ2-1; the TCRdb call, TRBD1, lacks DNA for checking. The CDR3 has 17 amino acids. CDR1 is DFQATT and CDR2 is SNEGSKA in the germline V gene (reference sequence). The CDR3 loop reads CSASTRDYNYRSNEQFF.

This chain uses TRBV7-6 with TRBJ2-2. CDR1 and CDR2 (germline): SGHVS, FNYEAQ. CDR3 length: 12 amino acids. Here the CDR3 reads CASSLAPGELFF.

This chain links TRBV15 with TRBJ2-7. This CDR3 is built from 14 residues. Germline-derived CDR1 and CDR2 are LNHNV and YYDKDF (reference sequence). CDR3 loop: CATSREGWRTEQYF. Complete variable domain (other parts from reference TRBV15 and TRBJ2-7): DAMVIQNPRYQVTQFGKPVTLSCSQTLNHNVMYWYQQKSSQAPKLLFHYYDKDFNNEADTPDNFQSRRPNTSFCFLDIRSPGLGDTAMYLCATSREGWRTEQYFGPGTRLTVT.

The chain uses TRBV5-6 and TRBJ2-7. This CDR3 has 12 residues. The germline gives CDR1 SGHDT, CDR2 YYEEEE. The CDR3 sequence is CASSGATYEQYF.

V usage is TRBV29-1 and J usage is TRBJ2-1; checking the TCRdb D call of TRBD1 is not possible without DNA. This CDR3 has 13 residues. CDR1 is SQVTM, CDR2 ANQGSEA, per germline. This CDR3 reads CRAGGGSYNEQFF.

The chain is built from TRBV28 and TRBJ1-1; the TRBD1 assignment by TCRdb is unverifiable without DNA. The CDR3 runs to 15 residues. Germline-derived CDR1 and CDR2 are MDHEN and SYDVKM. Here the CDR3 reads CASSFWLRDRAEAFF.

The chain couples TRBV21-1 to TRBJ2-3; the D call of TRBD1 rests on TCRdb alone, since no DNA is present to check it. TRBV21-1 is given as a pseudogene. The CDR3 has 18 amino acids. This CDR3 reads CASSKRGDRVSSTDTQYF.

V and J are TRBV29-1 and TRBJ1-2. The CDR3 totals 13 residues. Germline V CDR1 and CDR2: SQVTM, ANQGSEA. The CDR3 spells CSAREGTNYGYTF.

This chain links TRBV15 with TRBJ1-1; TCRdb's D call, TRBD1, is unchecked because there is no DNA. Per germline, CDR1 LNHNV and CDR2 YYDKDF (reference sequence). CDR3 length: 13 residues. The CDR3 loop reads CATGQGTRTEAFF.

The chain employs TRBV6-2 or TRBV6-3 and TRBJ2-2. Germline V lookup: CDR1 MNHEY, CDR2 SVGEGT. The CDR3 spans 13 residues. CDR3 protein: CATQTTNTGELFF.

The rearrangement links TRBV21-1 to TRBJ2-3. TRBV21-1 is reported as a pseudogene. The CDR3 contains 17 residues. CDR3 sequence reads: CASSKDFALSVTDTQYF.

This chain joins TRBV6-2 or TRBV6-3 and TRBJ2-1; the TCRdb D gene call, TRBD1, has no DNA to confirm it. The V gene's germline CDR1 is MNHEY and CDR2 SVGEGT. CDR3 length equals 17 residues. CDR3 amino acids: CASSYQWTGTQPNEQFF.

The chain recombines TRBV4-3 with TRBJ2-1; TCRdb names TRBD2, which stays unverified in the absence of DNA. Per the germline V gene, CDR1 is LGHNA and CDR2 is YSLEER. The CDR3 totals 16 residues. This chain's CDR3 is CASSQDKSGRANEQFF.

V gene TRBV4-3 combines with J gene TRBJ2-7. The CDR3 is 15 amino acids. The V gene's germline CDR1 is LGHNA and CDR2 YSLEER. The CDR3 loop reads CASRIAVGSSYEQYF.

This chain connects TRBV19 to TRBJ2-1; as DNA is missing, the TRBD2 call by TCRdb cannot be tested. The CDR3 length is 16 residues. Per germline, CDR1 LNHDA and CDR2 SQIVND (reference sequence). This chain's CDR3 is CASIPGAGLASNEQFF. The full variable domain, its missing parts supplied by reference TRBV19 and TRBJ2-1, is DGGITQSPKYLFRKEGQNVTLSCEQNLNHDAMYWYRQDPGQGLRLIYYSQIVNDFQKGDIAEGYSVSREKKESFPLTVTSAQKNPTAFYLCASIPGAGLASNEQFFGPGTRLTVL.